This TCR beta chain was captured by sequencing in a study of T cells in Graves' hyperthyroidism and ophthalmopathy. From RNA transcripts, TCR beta CDR3 regions were amplified. The HTBI primer set served for first-round RT-PCR of the TCR CDR3. TCRdb ran MiXCR on the multiplex PCR reads and lists one entry per CDR3 protein. The sample holds around 690,000 distinct CDR3 sequences, approximately 15% seen once. Study-wide points: Most thyroid clonotypes expanded above 0.001 appeared in blood too.

The CDR3 sequence is 13 residues long. Trimming removed 3 bases at V and 8 bases at J, with 8 bases between. Germline-derived CDR1 and CDR2 are MDHEN and SYDVKM. Remarks on this clonotype: Its specificity is not known.

Lactation, pregnancy, other autoimmune disease or uncontrolled infection excluded patients. Clinical symptoms, serum thyroxine and TRAb, thyroid ultrasound and orbital computed tomography together formed the diagnostic basis. PBMCs stemmed from more than 7.5 ml fresh peripheral blood. This chain joins TRBV28 and TRBJ1-6; D gene unclear. Material: blood. This clonotype was sampled from a man aged 45 to 65 with Graves' hyperthyroidism. CDR3 amino acids: CASSFNRDSPLHF. In nucleotides, the CDR3 is TGTGCCAGCAGTTTTAATAGAGATTCACCCCTCCACTTT.